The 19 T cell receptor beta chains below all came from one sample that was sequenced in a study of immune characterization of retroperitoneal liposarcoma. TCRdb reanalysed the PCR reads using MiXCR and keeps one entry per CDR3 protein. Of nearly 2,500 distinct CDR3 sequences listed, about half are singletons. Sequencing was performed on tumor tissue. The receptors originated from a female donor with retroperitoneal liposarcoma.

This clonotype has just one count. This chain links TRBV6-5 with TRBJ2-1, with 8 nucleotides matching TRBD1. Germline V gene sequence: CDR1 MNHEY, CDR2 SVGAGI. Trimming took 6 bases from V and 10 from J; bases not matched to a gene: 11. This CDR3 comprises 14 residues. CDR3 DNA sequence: TGTGCCAGCAGACGGGACAGGAGGGCCCACGAGCAGTTCTTC. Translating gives CASRRDRRAHEQFF.

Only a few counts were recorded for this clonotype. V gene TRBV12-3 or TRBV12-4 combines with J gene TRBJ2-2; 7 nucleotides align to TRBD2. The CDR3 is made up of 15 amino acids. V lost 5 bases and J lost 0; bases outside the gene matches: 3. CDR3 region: CASSMLAANTGELFF. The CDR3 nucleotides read TGTGCCAGCAGTATGCTAGCGGCGAACACCGGGGAGCTGTTTTTT.

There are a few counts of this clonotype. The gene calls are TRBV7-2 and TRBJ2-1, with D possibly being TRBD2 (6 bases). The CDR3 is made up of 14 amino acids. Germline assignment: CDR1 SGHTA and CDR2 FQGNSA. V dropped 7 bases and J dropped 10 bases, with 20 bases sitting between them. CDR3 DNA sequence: TGTGCCAGCACCCCGGGCGGGGCGTCCTACGAGCAGTTCTTC. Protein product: CASTPGGASYEQFF.

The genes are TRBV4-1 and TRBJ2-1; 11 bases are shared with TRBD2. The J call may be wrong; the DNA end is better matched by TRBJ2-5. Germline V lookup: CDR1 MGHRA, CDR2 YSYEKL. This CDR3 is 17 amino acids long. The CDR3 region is CASSQERLAGGQETQYF. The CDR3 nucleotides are TGCGCCAGCAGCCAAGAAAGGCTAGCGGGGGGTCAGGAGACCCAGTACTTC.

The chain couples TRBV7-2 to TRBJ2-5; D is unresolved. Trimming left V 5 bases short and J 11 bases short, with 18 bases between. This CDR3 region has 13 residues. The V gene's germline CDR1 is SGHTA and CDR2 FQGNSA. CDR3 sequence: CASSHYNYNEQYF. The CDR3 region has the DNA TGTGCCAGCAGCCATTATAACTACAATGAGCAGTACTTC.

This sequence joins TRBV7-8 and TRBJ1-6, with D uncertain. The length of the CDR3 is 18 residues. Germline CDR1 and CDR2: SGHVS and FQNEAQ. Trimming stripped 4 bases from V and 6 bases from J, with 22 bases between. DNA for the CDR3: TGTGCCAGCAGCTCAACTCGCCAGAGTGTCTTAATTAATTCACCCCTCCACTTT. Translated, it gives CASSSTRQSVLINSPLHF.

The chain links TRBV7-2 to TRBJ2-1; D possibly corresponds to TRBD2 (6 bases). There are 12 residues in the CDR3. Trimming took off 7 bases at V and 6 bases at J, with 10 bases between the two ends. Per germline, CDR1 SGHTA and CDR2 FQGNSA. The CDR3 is CASTRDSNEQFF. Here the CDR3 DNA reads TGTGCCAGCACCCGGGACTCCAATGAGCAGTTCTTC. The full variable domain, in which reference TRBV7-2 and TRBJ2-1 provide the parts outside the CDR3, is GAGVSQSPSNKVTEKGKDVELRCDPISGHTALYWYRQSLGQGLEFLIYFQGNSAPDKSGLPSDRFSAERTGGSVSTLTIQRTQQEDSAVYLCASTRDSNEQFFGPGTRLTVL.

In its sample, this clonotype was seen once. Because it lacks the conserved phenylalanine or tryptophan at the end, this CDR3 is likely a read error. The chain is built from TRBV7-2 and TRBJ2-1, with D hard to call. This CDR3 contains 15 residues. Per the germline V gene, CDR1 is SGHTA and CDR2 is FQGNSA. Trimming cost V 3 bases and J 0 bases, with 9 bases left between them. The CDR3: CASSFSLSSYNEQFL. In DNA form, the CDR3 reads TGTGCCAGCAGCTTTTCCCTGAGCTCCTACAATGAGCAGTTCTTA.

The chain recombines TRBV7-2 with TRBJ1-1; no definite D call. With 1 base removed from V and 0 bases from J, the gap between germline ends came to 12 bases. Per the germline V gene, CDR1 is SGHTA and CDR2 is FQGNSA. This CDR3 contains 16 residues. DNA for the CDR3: TGTGCCAGCAGCTTAGTTGAGATGCTCATGAACACTGAAGCTTTCTTT. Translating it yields CASSLVEMLMNTEAFF.

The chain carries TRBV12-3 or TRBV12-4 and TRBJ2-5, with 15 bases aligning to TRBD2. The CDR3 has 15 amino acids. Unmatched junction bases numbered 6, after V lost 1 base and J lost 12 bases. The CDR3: CASSLGTSGGVQKYF. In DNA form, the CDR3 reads TGTGCCAGCAGTTTAGGGACTAGCGGGGGGGTACAAAAGTACTTC.

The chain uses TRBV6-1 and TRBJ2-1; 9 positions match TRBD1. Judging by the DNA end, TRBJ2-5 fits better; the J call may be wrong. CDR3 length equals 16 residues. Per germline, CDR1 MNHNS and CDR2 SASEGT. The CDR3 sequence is CASSEDRGRSIETQYF. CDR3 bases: TGTGCCAGCAGTGAAGACAGGGGGCGATCGATCGAGACCCAGTACTTC.

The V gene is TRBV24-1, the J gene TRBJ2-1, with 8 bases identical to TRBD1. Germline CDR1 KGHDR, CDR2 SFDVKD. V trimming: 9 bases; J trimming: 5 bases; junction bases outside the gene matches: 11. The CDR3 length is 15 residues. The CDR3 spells CATGSPGQADNEQFF. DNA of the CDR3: TGTGCCACCGGCTCACCGGGACAGGCGGACAATGAGCAGTTCTTC.

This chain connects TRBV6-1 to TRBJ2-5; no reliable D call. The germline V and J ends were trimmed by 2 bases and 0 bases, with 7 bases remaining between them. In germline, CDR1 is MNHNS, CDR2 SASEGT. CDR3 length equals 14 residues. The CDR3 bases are TGTGCCAGCAGTGAATCGACCTACCAAGAGACCCAGTACTTC. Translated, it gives CASSESTYQETQYF.

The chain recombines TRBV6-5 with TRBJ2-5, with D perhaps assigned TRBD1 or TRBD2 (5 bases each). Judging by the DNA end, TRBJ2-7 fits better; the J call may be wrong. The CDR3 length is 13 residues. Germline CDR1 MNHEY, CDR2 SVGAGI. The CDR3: CASSYFPGAEQYF. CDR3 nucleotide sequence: TGTGCCAGCAGTTACTTCCCCGGGGCCGAGCAGTACTTC.

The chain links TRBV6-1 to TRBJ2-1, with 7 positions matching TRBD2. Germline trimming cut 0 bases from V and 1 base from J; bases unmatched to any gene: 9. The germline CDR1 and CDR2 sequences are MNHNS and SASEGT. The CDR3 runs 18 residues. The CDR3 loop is CASSEATGWGGSYNEQFF. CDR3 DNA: TGTGCCAGCAGTGAAGCGACTGGTTGGGGGGGGTCCTACAATGAGCAGTTCTTC.

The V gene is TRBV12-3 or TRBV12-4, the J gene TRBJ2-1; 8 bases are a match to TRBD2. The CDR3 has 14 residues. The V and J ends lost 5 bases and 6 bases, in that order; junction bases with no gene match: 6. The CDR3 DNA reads TGTGCCAGCAGTCCCGGGGGACTAGTCAATGAGCAGTTCTTC. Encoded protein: CASSPGGLVNEQFF.

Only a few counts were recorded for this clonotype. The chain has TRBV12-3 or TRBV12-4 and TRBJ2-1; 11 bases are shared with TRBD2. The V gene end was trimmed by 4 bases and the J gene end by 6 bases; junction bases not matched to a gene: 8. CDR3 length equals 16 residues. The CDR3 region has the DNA TGTGCCAGCAGTTCCCTAGCGGGAGGCACCATCAATGAGCAGTTCTTC. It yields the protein CASSSLAGGTINEQFF.

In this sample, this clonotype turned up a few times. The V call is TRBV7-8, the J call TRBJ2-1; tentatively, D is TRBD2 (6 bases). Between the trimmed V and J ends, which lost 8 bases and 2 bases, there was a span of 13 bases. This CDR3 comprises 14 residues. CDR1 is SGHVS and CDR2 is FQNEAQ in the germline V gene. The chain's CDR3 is CASALTRTYNEQFF. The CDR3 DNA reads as TGTGCCAGCGCGTTGACTAGGACCTACAATGAGCAGTTCTTC.

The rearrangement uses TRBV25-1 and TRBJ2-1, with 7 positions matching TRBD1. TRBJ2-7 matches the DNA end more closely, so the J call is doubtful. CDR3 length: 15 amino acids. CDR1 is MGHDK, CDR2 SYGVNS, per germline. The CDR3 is CASSEFTGESYEQYF. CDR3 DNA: TGTGCCAGCAGTGAATTCACAGGGGAATCCTACGAGCAGTACTTC.